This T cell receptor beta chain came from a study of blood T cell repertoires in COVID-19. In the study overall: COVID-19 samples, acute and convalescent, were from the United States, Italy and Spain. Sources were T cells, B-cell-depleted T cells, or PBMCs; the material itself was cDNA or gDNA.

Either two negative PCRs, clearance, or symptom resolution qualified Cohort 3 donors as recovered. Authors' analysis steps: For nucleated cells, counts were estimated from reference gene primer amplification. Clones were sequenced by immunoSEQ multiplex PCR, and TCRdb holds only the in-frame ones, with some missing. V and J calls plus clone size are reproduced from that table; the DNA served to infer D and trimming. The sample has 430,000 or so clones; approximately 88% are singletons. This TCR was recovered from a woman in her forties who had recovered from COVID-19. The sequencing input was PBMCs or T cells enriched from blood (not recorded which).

The CDR3 coding sequence is TGTGCCAGTAGTATATTCAGGCCGGGACTAGCGGGAAGGCCCTACGAGCAGTACTTC. Its translation: CASSIFRPGLAGRPYEQYF. V and J are TRBV19 and TRBJ2-7; 13 positions agree with TRBD2. J lost 2 bases, V lost 2 bases, and 12 bases had no gene match. The CDR3 extends over 19 amino acids. Germline V lookup: CDR1 LNHDA, CDR2 SQIVND (reference sequence).